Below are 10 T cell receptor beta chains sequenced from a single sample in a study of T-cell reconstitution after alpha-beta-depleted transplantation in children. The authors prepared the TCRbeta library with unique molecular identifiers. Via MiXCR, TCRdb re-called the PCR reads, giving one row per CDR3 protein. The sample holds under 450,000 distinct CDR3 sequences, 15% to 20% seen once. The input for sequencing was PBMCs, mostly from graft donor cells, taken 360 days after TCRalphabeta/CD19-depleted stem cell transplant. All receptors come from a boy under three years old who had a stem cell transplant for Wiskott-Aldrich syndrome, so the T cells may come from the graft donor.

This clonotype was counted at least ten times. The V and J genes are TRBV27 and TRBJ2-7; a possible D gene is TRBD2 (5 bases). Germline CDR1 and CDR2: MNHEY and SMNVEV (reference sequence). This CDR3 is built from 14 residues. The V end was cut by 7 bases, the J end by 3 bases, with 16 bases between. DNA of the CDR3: TGTGCCAGCACCCGCCTTGCCGGGGACTACGAGCAGTACTTC. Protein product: CASTRLAGDYEQYF.

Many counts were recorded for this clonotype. The CDR3 DNA sequence: TGCGCCAGCAGCTTGGGGGCAGGGCCCTACAATGAGCAGTTCTTC. This sequence encodes CASSLGAGPYNEQFF. This rearrangement joins TRBV5-1 to TRBJ2-1; tentative D call: TRBD1 (5 bases). The CDR3 loop spans 15 amino acids. Deletions cut 0 bases from V and 2 bases from J, with 9 bases between. CDR1 is SGHRS, CDR2 YFSETQ, per germline.

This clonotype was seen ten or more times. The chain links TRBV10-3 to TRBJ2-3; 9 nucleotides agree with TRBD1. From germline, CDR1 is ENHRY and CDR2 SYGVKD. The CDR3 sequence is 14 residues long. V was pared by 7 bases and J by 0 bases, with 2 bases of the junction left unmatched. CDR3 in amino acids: CAINRGPSTDTQYF. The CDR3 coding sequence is TGTGCCATCAACAGGGGGCCAAGCACAGATACGCAGTATTTT.

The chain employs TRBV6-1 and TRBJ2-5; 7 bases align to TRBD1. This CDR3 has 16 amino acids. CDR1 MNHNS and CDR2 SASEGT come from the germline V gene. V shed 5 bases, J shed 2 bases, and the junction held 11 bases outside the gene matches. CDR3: CASSQPGTATQETQYF. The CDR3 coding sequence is TGTGCCAGCAGTCAACCGGGGACAGCAACACAAGAGACCCAGTACTTC.

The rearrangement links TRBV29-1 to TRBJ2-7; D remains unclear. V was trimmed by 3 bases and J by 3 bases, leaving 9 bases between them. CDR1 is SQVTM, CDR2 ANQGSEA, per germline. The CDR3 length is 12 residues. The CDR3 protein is CSVESRNYEQYF. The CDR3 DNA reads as TGCAGCGTTGAGTCCAGGAACTACGAGCAGTACTTC.

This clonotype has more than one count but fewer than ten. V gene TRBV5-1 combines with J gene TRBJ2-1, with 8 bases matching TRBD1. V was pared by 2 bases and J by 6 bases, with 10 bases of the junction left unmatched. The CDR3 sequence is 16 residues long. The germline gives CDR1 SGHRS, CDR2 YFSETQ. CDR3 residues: CASSLEGTGGSNEQFF. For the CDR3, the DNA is TGCGCCAGCAGCTTAGAGGGGACAGGAGGTAGCAATGAGCAGTTCTTC.

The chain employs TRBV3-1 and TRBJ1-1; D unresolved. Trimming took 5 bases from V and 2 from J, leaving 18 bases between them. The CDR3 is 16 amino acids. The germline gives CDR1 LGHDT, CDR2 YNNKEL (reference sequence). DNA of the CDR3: TGTGCCAGCAGCAAATGGCACGGCCAGATAAACACTGAAGCTTTCTTT. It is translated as CASSKWHGQINTEAFF. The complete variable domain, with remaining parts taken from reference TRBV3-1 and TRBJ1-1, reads DTAVSQTPKYLVTQMGNDKSIKCEQNLGHDTMYWYKQDSKKFLKIMFSYNNKELIINETVPNRFSPKSPDKAHLNLHINSLELGDSAVYFCASSKWHGQINTEAFFGQGTRLTVV.

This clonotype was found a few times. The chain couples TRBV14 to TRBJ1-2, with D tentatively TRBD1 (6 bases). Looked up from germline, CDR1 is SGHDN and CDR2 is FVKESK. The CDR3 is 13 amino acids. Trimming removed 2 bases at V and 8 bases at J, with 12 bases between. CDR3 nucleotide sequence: TGTGCCAGCAGCCAAATGATTGGGGGCGGCTACACCTTC. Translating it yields CASSQMIGGGYTF.

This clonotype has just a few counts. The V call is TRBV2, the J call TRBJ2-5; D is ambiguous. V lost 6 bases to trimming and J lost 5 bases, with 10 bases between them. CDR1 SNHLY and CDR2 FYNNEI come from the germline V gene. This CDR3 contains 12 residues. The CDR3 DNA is TGTGCCAGCAGCGCCTTCGGGGAGACCCAGTACTTC. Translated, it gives CASSAFGETQYF.

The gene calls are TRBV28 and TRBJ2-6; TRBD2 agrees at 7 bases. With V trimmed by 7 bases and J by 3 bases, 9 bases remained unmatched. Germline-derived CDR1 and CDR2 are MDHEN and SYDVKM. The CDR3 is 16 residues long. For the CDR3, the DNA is TGTGCCAGCACCCCCTGGGGAGGGATTGGGGCCAACGTCCTGACTTTC. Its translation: CASTPWGGIGANVLTF.